Here is one T cell receptor beta chain with its context. Its target is unknown. Every patient underwent thyroid surgery untreated. The CDR3 loop spans 17 amino acids. V gave up 0 bases and J gave up 0 bases, with 15 bases separating them. From germline, CDR1 is SGHDT and CDR2 YYEEEE. Authors' analysis steps: Clinicopathological groups of papillary thyroid cancer showed CDR3 differences that were used to build a distant-metastasis classifier. TCRdb reanalyzed the PCR reads with MiXCR. TCRdb, rather than the study authors, made the V and J calls. The table shows 43,000 or so clones, with about 4.3% occurring only once. These data are taken from a study of metastatic and nonmetastatic thyroid tumors. On the study more broadly: Repertoire data that came from the blood and tumor or nodule tissue of malignant and benign thyroid patients were compared.

Broader study findings: It was reportedly found that TCR beta diversity was significantly higher in malignant thyroid tumors than in benign nodules, a difference seen in both blood and tumor samples.

Material for sequencing was blood. This TCR came from a female donor with papillary thyroid cancer or a benign thyroid nodule (not recorded which). Some clones in this sample may be carry-over from other donors' samples. V is TRBV5-6 and J is TRBJ1-1; D is unresolved. CDR3 amino acids: CASSLARYSVMNTEAFF. The DNA for the CDR3 is TGTGCCAGCAGCTTGGCCAGATATTCAGTTATGAACACTGAAGCTTTCTTT.